Sequencing of this T cell receptor beta chain was carried out in a study of T cell responses to AZD1222 COVID-19 vaccine. Study-wide results and limits: There were mostly white British donors and more females than males, and clonal diversity was possibly underestimated. Reportedly, close to half of spike-specific TCRs are directed against unmutated variant regions. Increased Spike-specific TCR breadth and depth were observed after two AZD1222 doses.

Sequenced by immunoSEQ multiplex PCR; TCRdb stores in-frame clones only, minus some. Here the sample spans fewer than 130,000 clones, around 90% being singletons. This clone turned up a few times. Its target is not known. Germline trimming cut 4 bases from V and 7 bases from J; bases unmatched to any gene: 13. The length of the CDR3 is 16 residues. Per germline, CDR1 PRHDT and CDR2 FYEKMQ (reference sequence). Analysis merged second doses at about 4 or about 12 weeks. The chain employs TRBV13 and TRBJ2-1; TRBD2 agrees at 7 bases. The specimen was peripheral blood, collected 28 days after the second AZD1222 dose. The TCR sequence derives from an adult who received the AZD1222 COVID-19 vaccine. The CDR3 protein is CASSSTGGDARNEQFF. The CDR3 coding sequence is TGTGCCAGCAGCTCGACGGGGGGAGACGCTCGAAATGAGCAGTTCTTC.